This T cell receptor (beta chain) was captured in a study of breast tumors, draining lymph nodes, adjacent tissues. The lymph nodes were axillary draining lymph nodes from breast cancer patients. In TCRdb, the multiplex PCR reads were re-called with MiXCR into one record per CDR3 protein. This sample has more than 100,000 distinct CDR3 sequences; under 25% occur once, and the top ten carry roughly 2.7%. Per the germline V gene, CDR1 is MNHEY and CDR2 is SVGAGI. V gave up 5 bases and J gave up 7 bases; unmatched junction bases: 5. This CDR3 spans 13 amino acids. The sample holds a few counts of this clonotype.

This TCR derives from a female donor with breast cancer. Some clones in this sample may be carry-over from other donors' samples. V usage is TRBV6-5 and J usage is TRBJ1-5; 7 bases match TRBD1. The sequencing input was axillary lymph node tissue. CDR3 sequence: CASSRQGGQPQHF. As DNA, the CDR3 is TGTGCCAGCAGTCGACAGGGAGGCCAGCCCCAGCATTTT.